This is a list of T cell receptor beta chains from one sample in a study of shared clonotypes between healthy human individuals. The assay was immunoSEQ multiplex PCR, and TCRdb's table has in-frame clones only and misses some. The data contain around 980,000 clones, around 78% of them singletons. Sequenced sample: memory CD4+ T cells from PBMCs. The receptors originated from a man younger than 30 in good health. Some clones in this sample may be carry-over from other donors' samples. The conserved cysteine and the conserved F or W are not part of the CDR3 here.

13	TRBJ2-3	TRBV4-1	ASSLSPTAGDTQY
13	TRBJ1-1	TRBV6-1	ATLKLEQVNTEAF
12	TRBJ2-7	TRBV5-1	ASSLAPTGGEQY
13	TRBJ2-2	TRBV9	ASSVELTYTGELF
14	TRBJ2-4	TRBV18	ASSPGTSQWGNIQY
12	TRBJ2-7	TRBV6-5	ASSYQRLYYEQY
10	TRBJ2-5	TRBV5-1	ASSPPGETQY
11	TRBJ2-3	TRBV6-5	ASSRLNTDTQY
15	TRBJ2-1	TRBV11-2	ASSLTPPEGTYNEQF
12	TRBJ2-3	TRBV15	ATSRAPEREEQY
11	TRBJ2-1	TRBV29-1	SVPGQGGGEQF
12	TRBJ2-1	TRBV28	ASRYLAGGNEQF
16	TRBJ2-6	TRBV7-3	ASSLALAGATGANVLT
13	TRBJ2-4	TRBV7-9	ASSSWGTGKNIQY
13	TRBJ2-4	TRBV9	ASSVAGQAKNIQY
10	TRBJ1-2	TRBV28	ASKRTNYGYT
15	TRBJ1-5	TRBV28	ASKTHTGRYSNQPQH
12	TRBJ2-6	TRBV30	ACERRSGANVLT
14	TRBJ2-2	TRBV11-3	ASSLGSGLRAGELF
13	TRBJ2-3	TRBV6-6	ASSAAGGGTDTQY
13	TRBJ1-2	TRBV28	ASSEIQGAGRGYT
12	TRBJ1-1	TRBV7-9	ASSLEQVNTEAF
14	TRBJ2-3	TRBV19	ASSSRVAGGTDTQY
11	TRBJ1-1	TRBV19	ASSFSWNTEAF
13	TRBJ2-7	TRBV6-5	ASSRSRGRGDEQY
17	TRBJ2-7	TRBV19	ASSRKGLAGGTYSYEQY
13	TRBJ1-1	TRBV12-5	ASGLVRGYLTEAF
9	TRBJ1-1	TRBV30	AVGGNTEAF
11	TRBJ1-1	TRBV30	AWSAGFTVEAF
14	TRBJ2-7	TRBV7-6	ASSPQTSASSYEQY
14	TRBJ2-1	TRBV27	ASSLSLAGGGNEQF
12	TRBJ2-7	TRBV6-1	ASSKGGVSYEQY
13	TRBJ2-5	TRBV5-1	ASSLGTGIGETQY
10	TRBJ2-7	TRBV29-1	SVPGTYYEQY
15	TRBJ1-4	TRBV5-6	ASSLAGEGGTNEKLF
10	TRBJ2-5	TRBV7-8	ASGGEGETQY
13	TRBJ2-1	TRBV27	ASSFGGLFINEQF
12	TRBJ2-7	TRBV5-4	ASSLGGKPYEQY
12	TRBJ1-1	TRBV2	ASSQPQRGTEAF
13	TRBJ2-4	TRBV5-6	ASSLMAGGSAIQY
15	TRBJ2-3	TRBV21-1	ASSKVSAGTLVDTQY
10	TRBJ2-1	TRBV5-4	ASSSQAGREF
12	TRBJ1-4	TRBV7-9	ASSPDDLNEKLF
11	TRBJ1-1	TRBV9	ASSVVVREVAF
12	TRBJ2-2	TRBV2	ASTTSGTTGELF
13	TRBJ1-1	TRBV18	ASSLGPGRNTEAF
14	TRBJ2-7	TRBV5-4	ASSLDTGQGSYEQY
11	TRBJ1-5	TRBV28	ASSLDYGQPQH
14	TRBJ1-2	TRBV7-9	ASSLFAGIGLYGYT
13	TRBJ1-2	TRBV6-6	ASSYGQGAYYGYT
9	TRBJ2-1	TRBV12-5	ASGLENEQF
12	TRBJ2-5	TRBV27	ASSLSTGQETQY
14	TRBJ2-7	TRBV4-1	ASSPQRADLRYEQY
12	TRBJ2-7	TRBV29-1	SVEGARGSYEQY